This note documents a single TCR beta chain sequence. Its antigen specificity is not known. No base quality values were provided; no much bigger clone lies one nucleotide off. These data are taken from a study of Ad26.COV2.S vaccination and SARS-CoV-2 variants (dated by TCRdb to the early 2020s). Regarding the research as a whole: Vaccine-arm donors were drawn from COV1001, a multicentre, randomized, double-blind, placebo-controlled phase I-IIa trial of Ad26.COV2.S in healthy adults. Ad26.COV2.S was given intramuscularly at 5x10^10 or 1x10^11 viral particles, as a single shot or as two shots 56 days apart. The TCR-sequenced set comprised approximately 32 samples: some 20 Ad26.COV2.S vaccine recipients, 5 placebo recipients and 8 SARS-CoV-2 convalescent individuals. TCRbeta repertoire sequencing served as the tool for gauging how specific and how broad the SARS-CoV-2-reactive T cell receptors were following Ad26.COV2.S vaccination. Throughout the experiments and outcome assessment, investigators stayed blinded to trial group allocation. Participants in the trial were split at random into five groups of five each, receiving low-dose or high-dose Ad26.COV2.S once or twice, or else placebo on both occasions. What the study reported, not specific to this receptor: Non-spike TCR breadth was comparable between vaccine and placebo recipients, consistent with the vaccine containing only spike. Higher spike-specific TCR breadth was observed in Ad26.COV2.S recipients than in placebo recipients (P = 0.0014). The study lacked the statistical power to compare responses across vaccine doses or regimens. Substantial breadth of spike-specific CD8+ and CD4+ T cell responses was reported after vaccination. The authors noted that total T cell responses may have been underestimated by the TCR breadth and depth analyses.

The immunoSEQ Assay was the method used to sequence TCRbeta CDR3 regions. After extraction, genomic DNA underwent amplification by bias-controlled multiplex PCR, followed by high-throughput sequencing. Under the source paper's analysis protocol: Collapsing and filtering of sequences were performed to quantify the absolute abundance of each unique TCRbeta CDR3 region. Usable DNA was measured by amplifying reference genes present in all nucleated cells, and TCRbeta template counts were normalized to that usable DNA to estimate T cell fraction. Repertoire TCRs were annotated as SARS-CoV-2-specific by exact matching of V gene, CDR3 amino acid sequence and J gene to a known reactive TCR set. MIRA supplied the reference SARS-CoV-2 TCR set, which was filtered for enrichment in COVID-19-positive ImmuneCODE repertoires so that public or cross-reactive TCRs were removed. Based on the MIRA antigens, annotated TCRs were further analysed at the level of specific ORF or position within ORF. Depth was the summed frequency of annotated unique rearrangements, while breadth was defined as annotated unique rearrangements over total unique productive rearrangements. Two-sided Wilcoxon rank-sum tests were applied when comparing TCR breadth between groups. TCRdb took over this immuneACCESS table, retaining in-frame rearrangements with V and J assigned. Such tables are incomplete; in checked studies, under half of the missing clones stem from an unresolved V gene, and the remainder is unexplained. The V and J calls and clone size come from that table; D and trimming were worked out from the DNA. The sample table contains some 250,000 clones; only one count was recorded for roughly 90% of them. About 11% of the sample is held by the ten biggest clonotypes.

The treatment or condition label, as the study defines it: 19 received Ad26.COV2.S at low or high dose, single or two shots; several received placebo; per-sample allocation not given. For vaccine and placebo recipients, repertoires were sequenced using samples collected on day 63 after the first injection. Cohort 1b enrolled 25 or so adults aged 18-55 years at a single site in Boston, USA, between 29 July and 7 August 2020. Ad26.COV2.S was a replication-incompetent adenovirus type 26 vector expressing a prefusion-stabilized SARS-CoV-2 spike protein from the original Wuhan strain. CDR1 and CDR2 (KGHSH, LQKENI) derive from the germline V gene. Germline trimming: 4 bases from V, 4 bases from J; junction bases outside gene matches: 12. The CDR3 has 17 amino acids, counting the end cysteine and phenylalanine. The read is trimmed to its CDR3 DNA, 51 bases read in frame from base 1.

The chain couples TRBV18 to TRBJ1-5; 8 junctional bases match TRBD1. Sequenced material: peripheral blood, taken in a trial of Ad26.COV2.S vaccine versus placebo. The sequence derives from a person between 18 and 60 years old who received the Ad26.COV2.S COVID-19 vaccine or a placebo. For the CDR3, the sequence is CASSRTGGQDRNQPQHF. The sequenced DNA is TGTGCCAGCTCACGCACGGGGGGACAGGATAGGAATCAGCCCCAGCATTTT.